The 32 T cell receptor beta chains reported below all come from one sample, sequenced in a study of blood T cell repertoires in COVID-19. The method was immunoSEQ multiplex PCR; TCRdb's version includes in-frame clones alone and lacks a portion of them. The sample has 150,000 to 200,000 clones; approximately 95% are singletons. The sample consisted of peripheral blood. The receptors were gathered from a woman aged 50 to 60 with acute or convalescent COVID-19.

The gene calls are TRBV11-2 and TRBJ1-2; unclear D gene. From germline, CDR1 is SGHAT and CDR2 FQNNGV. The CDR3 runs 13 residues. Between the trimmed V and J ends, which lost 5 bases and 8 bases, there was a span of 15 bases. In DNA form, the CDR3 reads TGTGCCAGCAGCACACGTTCGCTGGGCGGCTACACCTTC. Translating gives CASSTRSLGGYTF.

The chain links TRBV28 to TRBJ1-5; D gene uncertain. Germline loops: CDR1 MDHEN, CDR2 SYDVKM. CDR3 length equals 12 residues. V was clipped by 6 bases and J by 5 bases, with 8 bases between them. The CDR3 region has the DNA TGTGCCAGCAGGCGGGCCCATCAGCCCCAGCATTTT. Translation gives CASRRAHQPQHF.

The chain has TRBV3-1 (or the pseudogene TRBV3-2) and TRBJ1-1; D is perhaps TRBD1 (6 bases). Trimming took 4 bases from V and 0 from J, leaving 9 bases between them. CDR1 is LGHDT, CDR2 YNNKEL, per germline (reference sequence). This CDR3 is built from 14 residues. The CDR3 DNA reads TGTGCCAGCAGCCTCGGGACATTGAACACTGAAGCTTTCTTT. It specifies CASSLGTLNTEAFF.

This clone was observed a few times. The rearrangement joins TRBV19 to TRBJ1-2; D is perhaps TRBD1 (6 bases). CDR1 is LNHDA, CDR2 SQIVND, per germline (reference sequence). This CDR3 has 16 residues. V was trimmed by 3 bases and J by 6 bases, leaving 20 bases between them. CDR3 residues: CASSMNQGRFGNGYTF. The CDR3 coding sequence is TGTGCCAGTAGTATGAATCAGGGGCGGTTTGGTAATGGCTACACCTTC.

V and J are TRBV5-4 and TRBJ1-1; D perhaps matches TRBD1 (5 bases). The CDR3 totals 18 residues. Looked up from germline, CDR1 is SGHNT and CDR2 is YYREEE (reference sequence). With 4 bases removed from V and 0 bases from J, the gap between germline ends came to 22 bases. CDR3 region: CASSPTGGRSKVNTEAFF. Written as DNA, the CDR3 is TGTGCCAGCAGCCCTACGGGGGGTAGGAGCAAGGTGAACACTGAAGCTTTCTTT. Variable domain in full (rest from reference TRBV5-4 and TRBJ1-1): ETGVTQSPTHLIKTRGQQVTLRCSSQSGHNTVSWYQQALGQGPQFIFQYYREEENGRGNFPPRFSGLQFPNYSSELNVNALELDDSALYLCASSPTGGRSKVNTEAFFGQGTRLTVV.

CDR3 sequence: CAWYHRDPYNEQFF. The CDR3 DNA reads TGTGCCTGGTACCACAGGGACCCCTACAATGAGCAGTTCTTC. The chain couples TRBV30 to TRBJ2-1; TRBD1 is a possible D gene (6 bases). V gave up 5 bases and J gave up 2 bases, with 13 bases separating them. Looked up from germline, CDR1 is GTSNPN and CDR2 is SVGIG (reference sequence). There are 14 residues in the CDR3. The variable domain in full, completed from reference TRBV30 and TRBJ2-1, reads SQTIHQWPATLVQPVGSPLSLECTVEGTSNPNLYWYRQAAGRGLQLLFYSVGIGQISSEVPQNLSASRPQDRQFILSSKKLLLSDSGFYLCAWYHRDPYNEQFFGPGTRLTVL.

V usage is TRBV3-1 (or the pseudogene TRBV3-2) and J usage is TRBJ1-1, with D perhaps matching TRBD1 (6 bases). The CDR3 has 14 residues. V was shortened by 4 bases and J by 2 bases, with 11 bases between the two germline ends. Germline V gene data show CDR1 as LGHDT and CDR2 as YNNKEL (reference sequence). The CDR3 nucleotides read TGTGCCAGCAGCCCGAGGACAGCCAACACTGAAGCTTTCTTT. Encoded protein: CASSPRTANTEAFF.

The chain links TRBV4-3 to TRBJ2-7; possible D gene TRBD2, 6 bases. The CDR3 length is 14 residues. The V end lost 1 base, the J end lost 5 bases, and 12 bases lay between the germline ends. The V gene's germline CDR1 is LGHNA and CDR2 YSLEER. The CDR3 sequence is CASSQGLVSDEQYF. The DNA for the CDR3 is TGCGCCAGCAGCCAAGGACTAGTTAGCGACGAGCAGTACTTC.

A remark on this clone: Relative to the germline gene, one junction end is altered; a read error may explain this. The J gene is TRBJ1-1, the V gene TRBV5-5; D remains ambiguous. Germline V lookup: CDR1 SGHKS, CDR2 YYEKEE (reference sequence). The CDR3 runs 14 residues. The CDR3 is CASSLDPRGTEAFF. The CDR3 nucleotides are TGTGCCAGCAGTTTGGACCCACGGGGTACTGAAGCTTTCTTT.

CDR3: CASSIRPFEEQPTDTQYF. The CDR3 nucleotides read TGTGCCAGTAGTATTCGTCCCTTCGAGGAGCAGCCCACAGATACGCAGTATTTT. The chain couples TRBV19 to TRBJ2-3, with D hard to call. The CDR3 is 18 residues long. Germline CDR1 reads LNHDA; CDR2 reads SQIVND (reference sequence). The V end lost 3 bases, the J end lost 2 bases, and 21 bases lay between the germline ends.

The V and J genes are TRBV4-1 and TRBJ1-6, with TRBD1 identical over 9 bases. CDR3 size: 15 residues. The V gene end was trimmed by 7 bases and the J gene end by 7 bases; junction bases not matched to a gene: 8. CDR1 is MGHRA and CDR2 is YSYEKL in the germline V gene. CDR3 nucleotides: TGCGCCAGCACCCTTAACAGGGGGCAAAATTCACCCCTCCACTTT. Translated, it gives CASTLNRGQNSPLHF.

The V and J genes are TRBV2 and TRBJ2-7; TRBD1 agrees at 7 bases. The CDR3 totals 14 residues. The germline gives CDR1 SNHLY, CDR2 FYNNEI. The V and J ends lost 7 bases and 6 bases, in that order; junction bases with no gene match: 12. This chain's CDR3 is CASTRDSSSLEQYF. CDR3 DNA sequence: TGTGCCAGCACTCGGGACAGTTCCTCACTCGAGCAGTACTTC.

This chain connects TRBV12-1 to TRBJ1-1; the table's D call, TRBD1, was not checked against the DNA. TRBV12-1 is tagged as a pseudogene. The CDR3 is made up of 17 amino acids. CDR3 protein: CASSFPLDPTLNTEAFF. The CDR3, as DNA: TGTGCCAGCAGCTTCCCCCTTGATCCAACACTGAACACTGAAGCTTTCTTT.

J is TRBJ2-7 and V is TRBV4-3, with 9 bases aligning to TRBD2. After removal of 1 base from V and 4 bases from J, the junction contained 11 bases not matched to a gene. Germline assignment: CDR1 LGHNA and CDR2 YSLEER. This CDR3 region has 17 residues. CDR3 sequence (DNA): TGCGCCAGCAGCCAAGGTTCCCAGCTAGCGGGATCATACGAGCAGTACTTC. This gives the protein CASSQGSQLAGSYEQYF.

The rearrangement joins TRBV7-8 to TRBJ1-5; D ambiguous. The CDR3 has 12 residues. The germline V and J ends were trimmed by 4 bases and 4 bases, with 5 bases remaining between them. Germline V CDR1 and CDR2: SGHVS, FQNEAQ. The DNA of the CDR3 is TGTGCCAGCAGCTCTCTTAATCAGCCCCAGCATTTT. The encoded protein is CASSSLNQPQHF.

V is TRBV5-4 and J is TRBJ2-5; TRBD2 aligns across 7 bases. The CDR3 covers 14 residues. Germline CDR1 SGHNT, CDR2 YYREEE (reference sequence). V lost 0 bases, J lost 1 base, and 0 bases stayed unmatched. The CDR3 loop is CASSLGGGQETQYF. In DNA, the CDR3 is TGTGCCAGCAGCTTGGGCGGGGGCCAAGAGACCCAGTACTTC. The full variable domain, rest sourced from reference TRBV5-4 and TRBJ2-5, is ETGVTQSPTHLIKTRGQQVTLRCSSQSGHNTVSWYQQALGQGPQFIFQYYREEENGRGNFPPRFSGLQFPNYSSELNVNALELDDSALYLCASSLGGGQETQYFGPGTRLLVL.

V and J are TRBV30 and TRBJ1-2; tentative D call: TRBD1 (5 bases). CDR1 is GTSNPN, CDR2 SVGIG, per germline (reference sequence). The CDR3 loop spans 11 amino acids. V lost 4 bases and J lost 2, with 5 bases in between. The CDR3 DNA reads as TGTGCCTGGACAGGGAACTATGGCTACACCTTC. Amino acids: CAWTGNYGYTF.

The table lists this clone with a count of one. The CDR3 sequence is CASSAGTSFGEQYF. For the CDR3, the DNA is TGTGCCAGCAGCGCCGGGACTAGCTTTGGCGAGCAGTACTTC. This chain joins TRBV9 and TRBJ2-7; 9 bases map to TRBD2. The CDR3 covers 14 residues. Looked up from germline, CDR1 is SGDLS and CDR2 is YYNGEE. With 3 bases clipped from V and 6 bases from J, the junction kept 7 bases outside the gene matches. Full variable domain (missing parts from reference TRBV9 and TRBJ2-7): DSGVTQTPKHLITATGQRVTLRCSPRSGDLSVYWYQQSLDQGLQFLIQYYNGEERAKGNILERFSAQQFPDLHSELNLSSLELGDSALYFCASSAGTSFGEQYFGPGTRLTVT.

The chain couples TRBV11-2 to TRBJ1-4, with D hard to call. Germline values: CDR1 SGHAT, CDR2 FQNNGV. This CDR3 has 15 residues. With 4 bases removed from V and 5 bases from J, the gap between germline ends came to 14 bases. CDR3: CASSSEIGTNEKLFF. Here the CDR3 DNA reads TGTGCCAGCAGCTCGGAGATAGGAACCAATGAAAAACTGTTTTTT.

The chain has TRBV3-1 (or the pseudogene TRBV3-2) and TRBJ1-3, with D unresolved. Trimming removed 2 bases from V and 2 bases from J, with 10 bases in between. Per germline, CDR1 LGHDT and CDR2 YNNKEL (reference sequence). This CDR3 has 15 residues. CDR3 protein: CASSQSLRAGNTIYF. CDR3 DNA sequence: TGTGCCAGCAGCCAAAGTTTGAGGGCTGGAAACACCATATATTTT.

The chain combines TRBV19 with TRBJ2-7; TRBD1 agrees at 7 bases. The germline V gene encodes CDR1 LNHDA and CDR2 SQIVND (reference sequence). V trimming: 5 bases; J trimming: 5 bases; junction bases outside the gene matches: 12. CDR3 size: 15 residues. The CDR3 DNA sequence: TGTGCCAGTAGTGAAACGTCGGACAGGTCCGACGAGCAGTACTTC. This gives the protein CASSETSDRSDEQYF.

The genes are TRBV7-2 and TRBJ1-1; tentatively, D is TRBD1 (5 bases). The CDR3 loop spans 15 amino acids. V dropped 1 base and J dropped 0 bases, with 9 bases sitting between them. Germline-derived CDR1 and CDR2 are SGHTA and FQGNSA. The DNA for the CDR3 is TGTGCCAGCAGCTTAGGCCCAGGGATGAACACTGAAGCTTTCTTT. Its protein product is CASSLGPGMNTEAFF.

CDR3 coding DNA: TGCGCCAGCAGAGAGGGGGCGGTCTTATATAGTGAAAAACTGTTTTTT. Its protein is CASREGAVLYSEKLFF. The gene calls are TRBV5-1 and TRBJ1-4; 7 nucleotides line up with TRBD1. The CDR3 spans 16 residues. The J segment lost 7 bases and the V segment lost 5 bases, leaving 14 bases of the junction unmatched. Germline V CDR1 and CDR2: SGHRS, YFSETQ.

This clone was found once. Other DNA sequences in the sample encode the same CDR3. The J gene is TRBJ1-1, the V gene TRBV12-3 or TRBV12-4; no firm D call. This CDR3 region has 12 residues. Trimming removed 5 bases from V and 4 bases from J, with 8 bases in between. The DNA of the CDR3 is TGTGCCAGCAGTCCCGGAGGCACTGAAGCTTTCTTT. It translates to CASSPGGTEAFF.

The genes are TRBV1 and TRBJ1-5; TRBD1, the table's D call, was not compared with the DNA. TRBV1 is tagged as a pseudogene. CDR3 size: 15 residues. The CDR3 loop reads CTSSQLDRVNQPQHF. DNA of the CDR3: TGCACCAGCAGCCAACTGGACAGGGTAAATCAGCCCCAGCATTTT.

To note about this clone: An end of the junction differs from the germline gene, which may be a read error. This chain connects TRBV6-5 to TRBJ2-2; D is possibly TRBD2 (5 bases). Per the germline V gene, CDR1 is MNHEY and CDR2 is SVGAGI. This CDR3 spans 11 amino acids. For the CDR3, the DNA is TGTGCCAGCAGCCCGACCGGGGAGCTGGTTTTT. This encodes CASSPTGELVF.

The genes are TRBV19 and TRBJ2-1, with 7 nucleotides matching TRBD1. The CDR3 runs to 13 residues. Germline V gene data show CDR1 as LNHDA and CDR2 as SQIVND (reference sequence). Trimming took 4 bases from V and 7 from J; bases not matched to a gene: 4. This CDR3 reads CASSNPGGNEQFF. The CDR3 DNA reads TGTGCCAGTAGTAATCCAGGGGGAAATGAGCAGTTCTTC.

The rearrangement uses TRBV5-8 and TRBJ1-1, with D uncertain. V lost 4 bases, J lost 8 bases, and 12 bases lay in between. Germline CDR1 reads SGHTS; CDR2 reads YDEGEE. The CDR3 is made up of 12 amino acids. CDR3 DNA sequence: TGTGCCAGCAGCCGCCGAGTAAGCGAAGCTTTCTTT. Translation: CASSRRVSEAFF.

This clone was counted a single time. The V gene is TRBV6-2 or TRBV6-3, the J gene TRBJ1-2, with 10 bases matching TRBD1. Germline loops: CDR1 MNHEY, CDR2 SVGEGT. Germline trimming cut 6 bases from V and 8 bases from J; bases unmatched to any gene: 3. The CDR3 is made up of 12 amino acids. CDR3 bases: TGTGCCAGCAGCCTGACAGGGGGCGGCTACACCTTC. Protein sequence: CASSLTGGGYTF.

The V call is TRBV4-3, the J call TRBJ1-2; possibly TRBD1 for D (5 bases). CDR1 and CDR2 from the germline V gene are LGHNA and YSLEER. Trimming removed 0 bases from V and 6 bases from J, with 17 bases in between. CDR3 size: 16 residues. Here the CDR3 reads CASSQDRGGTADGYTF. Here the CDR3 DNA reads TGCGCCAGCAGCCAAGACCGGGGAGGGACGGCGGATGGCTACACCTTC.

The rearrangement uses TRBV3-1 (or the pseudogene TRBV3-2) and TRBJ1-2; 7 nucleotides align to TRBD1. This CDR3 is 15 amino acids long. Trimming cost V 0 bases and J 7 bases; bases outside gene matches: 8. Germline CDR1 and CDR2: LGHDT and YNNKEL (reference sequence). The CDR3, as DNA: TGTGCCAGCAGCCAAGATGGGTCGAACAGGGGTGGCTACACCTTC. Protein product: CASSQDGSNRGGYTF.

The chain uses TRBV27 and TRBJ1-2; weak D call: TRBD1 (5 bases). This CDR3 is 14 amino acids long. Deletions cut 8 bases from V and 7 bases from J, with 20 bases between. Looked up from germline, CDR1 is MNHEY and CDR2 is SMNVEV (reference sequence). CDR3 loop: CASGEHTGRGGYTF. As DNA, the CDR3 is TGTGCCAGCGGGGAGCACACGGGGCGGGGTGGCTACACCTTC.